This T cell receptor beta chain stems from a study of blood T cell repertoires in COVID-19. Background on the study: The origin of the acute and convalescent COVID-19 samples was the United States, Italy and Spain.

TCRdb's table, derived via immunoSEQ multiplex PCR, lists solely in-frame clones and lacks some. The table records approximately 220,000 clones, 70% to 90% of them present only once. In germline, CDR1 is PRHDT, CDR2 FYEKMQ (reference sequence). Trimming stripped 3 bases from V and 2 bases from J, with 8 bases between. CDR3 size: 13 residues. The J gene is TRBJ2-7, the V gene TRBV13; the D gene is possibly TRBD1 (5 bases). The sequencing input was peripheral blood. The TCR was taken from a woman older than 75 with acute or convalescent COVID-19. The CDR3 loop is CASSFRVTYEQYF. CDR3 sequence (DNA): TGTGCCAGCAGCTTCAGGGTCACCTACGAGCAGTACTTC.